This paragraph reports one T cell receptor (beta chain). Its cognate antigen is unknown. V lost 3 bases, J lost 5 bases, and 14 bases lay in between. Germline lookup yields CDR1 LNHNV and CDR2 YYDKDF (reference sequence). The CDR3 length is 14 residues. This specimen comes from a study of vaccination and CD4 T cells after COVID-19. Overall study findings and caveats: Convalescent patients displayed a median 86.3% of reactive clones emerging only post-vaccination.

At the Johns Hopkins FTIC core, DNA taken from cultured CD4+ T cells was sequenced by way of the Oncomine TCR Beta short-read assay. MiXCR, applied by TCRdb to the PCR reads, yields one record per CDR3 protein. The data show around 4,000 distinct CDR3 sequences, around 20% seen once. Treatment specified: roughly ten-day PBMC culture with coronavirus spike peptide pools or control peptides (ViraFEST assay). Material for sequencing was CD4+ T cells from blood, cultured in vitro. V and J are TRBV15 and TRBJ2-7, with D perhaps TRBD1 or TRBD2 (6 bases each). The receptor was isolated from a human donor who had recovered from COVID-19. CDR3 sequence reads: CATSSELGGHEQYF. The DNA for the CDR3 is TGTGCCACCAGCAGTGAGTTGGGGGGCCACGAGCAGTACTTC.